Listed below are T cell receptor beta chains from one sample, sequenced in a study of blood T cell repertoires in COVID-19. Method: immunoSEQ multiplex PCR; TCRdb's copy keeps in-frame clones and lacks some. The data hold 140,000 or so clones, with around 80% observed a single time. The source material was peripheral blood. All receptors come from a man aged 45 to 65 with acute or convalescent COVID-19. Both conserved end residues are trimmed from each CDR3. The order of the fields is clone size, J gene, V gene, CDR3 protein. Only some rows state a clone size, as once, few, many or a class for expanded clones.

-,TRBJ1-4,TRBV5-1,ASSLVGTATNEKLF
many,TRBJ1-2,TRBV27,ASSPVTGGDGYT
-,TRBJ2-3,TRBV5-4,ASSRTGSTDTQY
-,TRBJ1-5,TRBV7-2,ASSHRATGPQH
once,TRBJ2-7,TRBV12-2,ASRFLTGRIEQY
-,TRBJ1-2,TRBV25-1,ASRSGSSGRGYT
few,TRBJ2-2,TRBV10-1,ASSESNWQNTGELF
-,TRBJ1-1,TRBV2,ASSEEDRVGTEAF
-,TRBJ1-5,TRBV6-6,ASSLANQPQH
-,TRBJ1-5,TRBV7-9,ASSFQEDQPQH
-,TRBJ1-6,TRBV10-3,AISESGVAGSPLH
-,TRBJ2-7,TRBV13,ASSLAGSYEQY
-,TRBJ2-5,TRBV30,AWSGTGEWTQY
-,TRBJ2-6,TRBV20-1,SASDGSSGANVLT
-,TRBJ1-5,TRBV27,ASSLQGAQGKPQH
-,TRBJ1-2,TRBV27,ASSLRGQGTYGYT
-,TRBJ1-3,TRBV6-1,ASSELGTGLSGNTIY
-,TRBJ2-1,TRBV4-1,ASSLTGGISEQF
-,TRBJ2-2,TRBV23-1,ASSRQSGTGELF
-,TRBJ1-2,TRBV19,ASSVTGFWGYT
-,TRBJ2-5,TRBV19,ASSTGLAKETQY
-,TRBJ1-3,TRBV24-1,ATSDSRTGGSGNTIY
-,TRBJ1-2,TRBV6-1,ASSESWGRYT
many,TRBJ1-2,TRBV5-6,ASSLSPPNYGYT
-,TRBJ2-2,TRBV7-9,ASSQTGTGELF
-,TRBJ2-3,TRBV5-1,ASSLVGGYTDTQY
-,TRBJ2-7,TRBV10-2,ASRSIYEQY
-,TRBJ1-6,TRBV18,ASSTGSPYNSPLH
-,TRBJ2-2,TRBV5-1,ASSFGPRGGGHRTANTGELF
-,TRBJ1-1,TRBV5-3,ARRPTGGAVNTEAF
-,TRBJ2-1,TRBV6-6,ASSYSSGQGNNEQF
-,TRBJ1-4,TRBV9,ASSTGTGPGEKLF
-,TRBJ1-3,TRBV30,AWQGSGNTIY
-,TRBJ1-2,TRBV6-5,ASSLTGDANYGYT